This TCR beta chain came from a study of blood T cell repertoires in COVID-19. Study-wide background: Specimens from acute and convalescent COVID-19 originated in the United States, Italy and Spain.

Authors' processing steps: Reference gene primer amplification gave estimated nucleated cell counts. Produced via immunoSEQ multiplex PCR; TCRdb's table is partial and in-frame only. The V and J calls and clone size are taken from that table; D and trimming were inferred from the DNA. The table has around 160,000 clones, 84% seen once. This CDR3 has 12 residues. Germline CDR1 MNHEY, CDR2 SVGEGT. Trimming removed 6 bases from V and 8 bases from J, with 11 bases in between. The sample was PBMCs or T cells enriched from blood (not recorded which). The chain joins TRBV6-2 or TRBV6-3 to TRBJ2-1; no clear D gene. The sequence was collected from a woman aged 45-59 years who had been exposed to COVID-19. The CDR3 is CASSPPRYEQFF. The CDR3, as DNA: TGTGCCAGCAGCCCTCCCAGGTATGAGCAGTTCTTC.